The T cell receptor beta chain under discussion was sequenced for a study of T cell changes during pregnancy in multiple sclerosis. Data came from immunoSEQ multiplex PCR; TCRdb stores just in-frame clones and leaves some out. The data hold tens of thousands of clones, with about 91% observed a single time. Germline loops: CDR1 SGHVS, CDR2 FNYEAQ. Unmatched junction bases numbered 2, after V lost 3 bases and J lost 10 bases. This CDR3 region has 12 residues. The gene calls are TRBV7-6 and TRBJ2-1; 8 nucleotides agree with TRBD2. The source is a female donor with multiple sclerosis, enrolled in a pregnancy study. The sample in question was CD8+ T cells from peripheral blood mononuclear cells, obtained before pregnancy. CDR3 amino acids: CASSFSGAEQFF. CDR3 DNA sequence: TGTGCCAGCAGCTTTAGCGGGGCCGAGCAGTTCTTC.